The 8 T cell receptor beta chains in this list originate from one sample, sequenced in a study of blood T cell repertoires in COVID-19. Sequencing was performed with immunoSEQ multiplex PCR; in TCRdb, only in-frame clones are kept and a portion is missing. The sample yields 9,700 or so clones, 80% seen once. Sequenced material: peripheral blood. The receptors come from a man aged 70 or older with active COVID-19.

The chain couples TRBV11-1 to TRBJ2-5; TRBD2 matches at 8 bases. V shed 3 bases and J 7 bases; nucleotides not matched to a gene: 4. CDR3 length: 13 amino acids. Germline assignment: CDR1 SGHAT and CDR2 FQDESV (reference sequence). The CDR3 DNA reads TGTGCCAGCAGCTTGGGGCTAGCGGGGACCCAGTACTTC. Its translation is CASSLGLAGTQYF.

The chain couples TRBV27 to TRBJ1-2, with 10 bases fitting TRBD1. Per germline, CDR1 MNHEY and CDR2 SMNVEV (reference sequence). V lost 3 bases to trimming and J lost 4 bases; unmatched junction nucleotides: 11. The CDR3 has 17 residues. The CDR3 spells CASSFAFTRTGGYGYTF. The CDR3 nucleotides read TGTGCCAGCAGTTTCGCCTTTACTAGGACAGGGGGCTATGGCTACACCTTC.

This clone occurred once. The CDR3 bases are TGTGCCAGCAGCCAACAGGTCCAGCAAAACATTCAGTACTTC. This translates into CASSQQVQQNIQYF. V is TRBV3-1 (or the pseudogene TRBV3-2) and J is TRBJ2-4, with D unresolved. Germline V CDR1 and CDR2: LGHDT, YNNKEL (reference sequence). The CDR3 covers 14 residues. Trimming pared 2 bases from V and 5 bases from J, leaving 10 bases between.

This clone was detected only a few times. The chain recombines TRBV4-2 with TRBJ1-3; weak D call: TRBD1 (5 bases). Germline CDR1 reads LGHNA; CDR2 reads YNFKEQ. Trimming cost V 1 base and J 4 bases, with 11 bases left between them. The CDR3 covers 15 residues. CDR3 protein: CASSQGAGMGNTIYF. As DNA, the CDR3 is TGTGCCAGCAGCCAAGGCGCAGGGATGGGAAACACCATATATTTT.

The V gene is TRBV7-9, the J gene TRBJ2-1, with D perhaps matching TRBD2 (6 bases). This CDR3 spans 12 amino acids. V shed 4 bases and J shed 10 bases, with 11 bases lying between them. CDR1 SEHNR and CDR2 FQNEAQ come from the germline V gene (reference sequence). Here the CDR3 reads CASSSEGGEQFF. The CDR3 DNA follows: TGTGCCAGCAGCTCGGAGGGCGGGGAGCAGTTCTTC.

The CDR3 DNA reads as TGCGCCAGCAGCCCGGGACTAGCGGGAGCAGGTGAGCAGTTCTTC. Its protein product is CASSPGLAGAGEQFF. J is TRBJ2-1 and V is TRBV4-3; 14 positions agree with TRBD2. Germline assignment: CDR1 LGHNA and CDR2 YSLEER. After removal of 4 bases from V and 9 bases from J, the junction contained 5 bases not matched to a gene. This CDR3 has 15 amino acids.

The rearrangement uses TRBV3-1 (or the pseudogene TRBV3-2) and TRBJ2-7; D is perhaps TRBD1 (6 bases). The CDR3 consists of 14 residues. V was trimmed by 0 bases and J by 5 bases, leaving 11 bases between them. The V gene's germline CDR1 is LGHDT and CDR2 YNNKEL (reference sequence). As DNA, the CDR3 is TGTGCCAGCAGCCAAGAGAACAGGGACCACGAGCAGTACTTC. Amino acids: CASSQENRDHEQYF.

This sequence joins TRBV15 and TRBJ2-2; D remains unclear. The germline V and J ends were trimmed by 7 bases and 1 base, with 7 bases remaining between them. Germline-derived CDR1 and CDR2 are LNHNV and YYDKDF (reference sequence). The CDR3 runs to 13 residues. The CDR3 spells CATKERNTGELFF. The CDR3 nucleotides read TGTGCCACCAAGGAGAGGAACACCGGGGAGCTGTTTTTT.